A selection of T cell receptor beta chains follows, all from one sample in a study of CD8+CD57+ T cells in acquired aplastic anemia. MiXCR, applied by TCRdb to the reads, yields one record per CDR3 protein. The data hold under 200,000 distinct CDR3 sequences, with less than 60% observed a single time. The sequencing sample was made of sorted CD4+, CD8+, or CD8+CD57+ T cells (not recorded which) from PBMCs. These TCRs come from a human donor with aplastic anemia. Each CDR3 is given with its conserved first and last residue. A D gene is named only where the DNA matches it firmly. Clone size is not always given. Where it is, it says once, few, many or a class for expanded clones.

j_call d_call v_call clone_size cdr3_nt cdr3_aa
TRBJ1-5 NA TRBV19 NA TGTGCCAGTGGTCTGGGTAATCAGCCCCAGCATTTT CASGLGNQPQHF
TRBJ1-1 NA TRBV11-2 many TGTGCCAGCAGCTTAGATCGAACAGCCATTGAAGCTTTCTTT CASSLDRTAIEAFF
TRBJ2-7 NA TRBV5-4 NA TGTGCCAGCAGCCAAACTCGGGCCTGGGGCTACGAGCAGTACTTC CASSQTRAWGYEQYF
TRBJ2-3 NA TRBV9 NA TGTGCCAGCAGCGTAGCGGGGCCTAGCACAGATACGCAGTATTTT CASSVAGPSTDTQYF
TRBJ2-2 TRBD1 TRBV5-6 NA TGTGCCAGCAGCTTGGGGACAGGGGGAACCGGGGAGCTGTTTTTT CASSLGTGGTGELFF
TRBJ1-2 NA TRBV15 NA TGTGCCACCAGCAGGAGGGGGTTTGACTATGGCTACACCTTC CATSRRGFDYGYTF
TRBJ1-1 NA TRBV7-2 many TGTGCCAGCAGCTCCGAATACAGGGCGAACACTGAAGCTTTCTTT CASSSEYRANTEAFF
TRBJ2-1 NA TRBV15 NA TGTGCCACCAGGAATGGAAGACTTAAGCAAGTCTTC CATRNGRLKQVF
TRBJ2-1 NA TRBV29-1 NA TGCAGCCAAGATCGGGTGGGGGTCCGGGCCAATGAGCAGTTCTTC CSQDRVGVRANEQFF
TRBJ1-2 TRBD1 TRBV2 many TGTGCCAGCAGTCCTCAGGGGGCATTTGGCTACACCTTC CASSPQGAFGYTF
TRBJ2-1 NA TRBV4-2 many TGTGCCAGCAGCCAAGGCAGAGACAATGAGCAGTTCTTC CASSQGRDNEQFF
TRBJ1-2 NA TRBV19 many TGTGCCAGTAGTATTCTCCACTCCTATGGCTACACCTTC CASSILHSYGYTF
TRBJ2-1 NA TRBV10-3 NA TGTGCCATCAGTGGGATTAATACCTACAATGAGCAGTTCTTC CAISGINTYNEQFF
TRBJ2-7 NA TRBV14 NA TGTGCCAGCAGCCAGGCGTGGGACGAGCAGTACTTC CASSQAWDEQYF
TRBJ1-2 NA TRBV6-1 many TGTGCCAGCAGCCCCCCGGGACGGATAAACTATGGCTACACCTTC CASSPPGRINYGYTF